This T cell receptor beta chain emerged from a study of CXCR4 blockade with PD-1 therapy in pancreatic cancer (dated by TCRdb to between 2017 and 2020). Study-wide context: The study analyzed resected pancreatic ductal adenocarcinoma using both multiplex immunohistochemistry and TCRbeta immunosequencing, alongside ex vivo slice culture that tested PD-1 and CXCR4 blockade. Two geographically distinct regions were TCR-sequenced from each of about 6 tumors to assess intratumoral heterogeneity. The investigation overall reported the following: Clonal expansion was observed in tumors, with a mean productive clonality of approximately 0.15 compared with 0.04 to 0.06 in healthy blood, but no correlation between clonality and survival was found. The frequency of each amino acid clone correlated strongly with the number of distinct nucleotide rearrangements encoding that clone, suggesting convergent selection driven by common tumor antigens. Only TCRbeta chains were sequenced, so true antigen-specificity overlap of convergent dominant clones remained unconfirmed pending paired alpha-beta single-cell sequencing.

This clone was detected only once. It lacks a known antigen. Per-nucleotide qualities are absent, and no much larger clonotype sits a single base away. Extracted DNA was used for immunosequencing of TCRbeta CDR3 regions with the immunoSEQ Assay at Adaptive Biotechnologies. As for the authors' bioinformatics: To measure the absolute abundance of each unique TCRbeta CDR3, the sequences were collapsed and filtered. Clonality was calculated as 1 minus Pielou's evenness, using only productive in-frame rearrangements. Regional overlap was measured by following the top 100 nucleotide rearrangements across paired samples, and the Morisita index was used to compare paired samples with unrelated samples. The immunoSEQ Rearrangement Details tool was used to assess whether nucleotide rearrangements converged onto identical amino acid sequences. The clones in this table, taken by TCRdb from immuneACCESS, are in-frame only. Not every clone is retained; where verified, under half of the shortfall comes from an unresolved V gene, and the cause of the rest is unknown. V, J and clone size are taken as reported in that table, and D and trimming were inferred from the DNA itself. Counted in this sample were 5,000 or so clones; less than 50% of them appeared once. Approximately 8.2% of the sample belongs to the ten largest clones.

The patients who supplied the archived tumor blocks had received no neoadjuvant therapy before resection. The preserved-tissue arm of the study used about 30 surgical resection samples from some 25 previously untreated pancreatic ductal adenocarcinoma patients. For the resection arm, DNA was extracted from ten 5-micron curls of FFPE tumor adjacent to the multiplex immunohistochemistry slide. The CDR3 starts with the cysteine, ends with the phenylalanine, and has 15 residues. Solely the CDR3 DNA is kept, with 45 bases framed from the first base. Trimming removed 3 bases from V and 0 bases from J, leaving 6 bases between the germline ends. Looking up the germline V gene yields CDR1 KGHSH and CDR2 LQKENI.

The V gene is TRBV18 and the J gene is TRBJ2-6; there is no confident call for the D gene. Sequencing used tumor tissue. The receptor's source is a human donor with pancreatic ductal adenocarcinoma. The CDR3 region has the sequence CASSPQSSGANVLTF. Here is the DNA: TGTGCCAGCTCACCCCAGTCCTCTGGGGCCAACGTCCTGACTTTC.